The 13 T cell receptor beta chains presented below share a single source sample, sequenced in a study of T cells in tumors after PD-1 blockade (dated by TCRdb to the late 2010s). Library generation was performed with the immunoSEQ multiplex PCR assay. TCRdb stores this immuneACCESS table with in-frame sequences only. Part of the clones is absent; in the studies checked, under half of the shortfall reflects unresolved V genes, and no reason is known for the rest. In this sample the table shows 20,000 to 25,000 clones, around 78% of which occur a single time. The ten most abundant clones make up about 27% of the sample. This specimen's time point label, per the study, means: before anti-PD-1 therapy. This sample comprised PBMCs, obtained before anti-PD-1 treatment. The receptors were gathered from a human donor with basal cell carcinoma.

V and J are TRBV10-3 and TRBJ1-2; D not resolved. Germline lookup yields CDR1 ENHRY and CDR2 SYGVKD. V lost 2 bases, J lost 4 bases, and 11 bases lay in between. CDR3 length equals 14 residues. DNA for the CDR3: TGTGCCATCAGTGAGGCCAAACAGACCTATGGCTACACCTTC. Its translation: CAISEAKQTYGYTF.

The CDR3 nucleotides read TGCGCCAGCAGCTCCAGGGGGAACTCCTACGAGCAGTACTTC. As protein: CASSSRGNSYEQYF. The rearrangement joins TRBV5-1 to TRBJ2-7, with 7 bases identical to TRBD1. CDR3 length: 14 residues. With V trimmed by 3 bases and J by 0 bases, 3 bases remained unmatched. Germline CDR1 reads SGHRS; CDR2 reads YFSETQ.

Written as DNA, the CDR3 is TGCGCCAGCAGAGAGGGACAGGTCGACGAGCAGTACTTC. As protein: CASREGQVDEQYF. The chain employs TRBV5-1 and TRBJ2-7; 8 bases agree with TRBD1. This CDR3 region has 13 residues. Trimming took 5 bases from V and 5 from J; bases not matched to a gene: 6. The germline V gene encodes CDR1 SGHRS and CDR2 YFSETQ.

V gene TRBV20-1 combines with J gene TRBJ2-4; D may be TRBD1 or TRBD2 (5 bases each). Germline-derived CDR1 and CDR2 are DFQATT and SNEGSKA (reference sequence). This CDR3 spans 11 amino acids. V was clipped by 7 bases and J by 5 bases, with 9 bases between them. The CDR3 region is CSGGRQNIQYF. The CDR3 DNA follows: TGCAGTGGGGGGAGACAAAACATTCAGTACTTC.

The gene calls are TRBV18 and TRBJ1-1; tentatively, D is TRBD1 (5 bases). The V gene's germline CDR1 is KGHSH and CDR2 LQKENI. The CDR3 is 15 amino acids. Trimming removed 3 bases at V and 1 base at J, with 12 bases between. The CDR3 sequence: CASSPSAGTNTEAFF. CDR3 DNA: TGTGCCAGCTCACCGTCAGCGGGGACGAACACTGAAGCTTTCTTT.

This clone was counted only a few times. The chain employs TRBV29-1 and TRBJ2-1, with 14 bases fitting TRBD2. Per germline, CDR1 SQVTM and CDR2 ANQGSEA. The CDR3 is made up of 15 amino acids. V lost 6 bases and J lost 10; bases outside the gene matches: 11. In DNA form, the CDR3 reads TGCAGCGTGTGTCCCGGACTAGCGGGAGGCGGCGAGCAGTTCTTC. This gives the protein CSVCPGLAGGGEQFF.

The chain links TRBV7-3 to TRBJ2-1; 10 nucleotides align to TRBD1. The germline CDR1 and CDR2 sequences are SGHTA and FQGTGA. The CDR3 contains 13 residues. V dropped 10 bases and J dropped 8; count of bases not matched to a gene: 8. The CDR3 coding sequence is TGTGCCACCGCCGGGACAGGGGCGGATGAGCAGTTCTTC. Encoded protein: CATAGTGADEQFF. The full variable domain, in which reference TRBV7-3 and TRBJ2-1 provide the parts outside the CDR3, is GAGVSQTPSNKVTEKGKYVELRCDPISGHTALYWYRQSLGQGPEFLIYFQGTGAADDSGLPNDRFFAVRPEGSVSTLKIQRTERGDSAVYLCATAGTGADEQFFGPGTRLTVL.

The chain is built from TRBV6-5 and TRBJ1-2; 7 bases line up with TRBD1. Trimming took 6 bases from V and 4 from J; bases not matched to a gene: 11. CDR1 is MNHEY and CDR2 is SVGAGI in the germline V gene. The length of the CDR3 is 15 residues. The CDR3 loop reads CASRLQGQGGYGYTF. CDR3 bases: TGTGCCAGCAGGCTACAGGGGCAAGGGGGCTATGGCTACACCTTC.

The chain employs TRBV18 and TRBJ2-2, with 8 bases fitting TRBD1. The CDR3 spans 15 residues. CDR1 and CDR2 from the germline V gene are KGHSH and LQKENI. With V trimmed by 6 bases and J by 2 bases, 5 bases remained unmatched. CDR3 loop: CASSSGQGNTGELFF. The DNA for the CDR3 is TGTGCCAGCTCCTCAGGACAGGGAAACACCGGGGAGCTGTTTTTT.

The chain is built from TRBV7-2 and TRBJ2-1; 8 positions agree with TRBD1. The germline V gene has CDR1 SGHTA and CDR2 FQGNSA. V trimming: 4 bases; J trimming: 10 bases; junction bases outside the gene matches: 6. This CDR3 contains 13 residues. CDR3 loop: CASSSDRGREQFF. The CDR3 coding sequence is TGTGCCAGCAGCTCCGACAGGGGCAGAGAGCAGTTCTTC.

J is TRBJ1-1 and V is TRBV30, with unresolved D. The V end was cut by 4 bases, the J end by 0 bases, with 9 bases between. The CDR3 is made up of 13 amino acids. The germline CDR1 and CDR2 sequences are GTSNPN and SVGIG (reference sequence). CDR3 sequence: CAWKYQMNTEAFF. Written as DNA, the CDR3 is TGTGCCTGGAAGTATCAGATGAACACTGAAGCTTTCTTT.

The chain has TRBV20-1 and TRBJ2-2; D gene uncertain. This CDR3 spans 14 amino acids. V lost 3 bases and J lost 1, with 9 bases in between. Per germline, CDR1 DFQATT and CDR2 SNEGSKA (reference sequence). This CDR3 is CSASGQRNTGELFF. The CDR3 DNA sequence: TGCAGTGCTAGTGGGCAGAGGAACACCGGGGAGCTGTTTTTT.

CDR3: CASSDRGQSSGRAKWFF. Here the CDR3 DNA reads TGTGCCAGCAGCGACAGGGGGCAGAGTAGCGGGAGGGCAAAGTGGTTCTTC. The genes are TRBV5-6 and TRBJ2-1, with D possibly TRBD2 on 11 matching bases. This CDR3 has 17 residues. Germline V gives CDR1 SGHDT, CDR2 YYEEEE. With 4 bases removed from V and 15 bases from J, the gap between germline ends came to 32 bases.